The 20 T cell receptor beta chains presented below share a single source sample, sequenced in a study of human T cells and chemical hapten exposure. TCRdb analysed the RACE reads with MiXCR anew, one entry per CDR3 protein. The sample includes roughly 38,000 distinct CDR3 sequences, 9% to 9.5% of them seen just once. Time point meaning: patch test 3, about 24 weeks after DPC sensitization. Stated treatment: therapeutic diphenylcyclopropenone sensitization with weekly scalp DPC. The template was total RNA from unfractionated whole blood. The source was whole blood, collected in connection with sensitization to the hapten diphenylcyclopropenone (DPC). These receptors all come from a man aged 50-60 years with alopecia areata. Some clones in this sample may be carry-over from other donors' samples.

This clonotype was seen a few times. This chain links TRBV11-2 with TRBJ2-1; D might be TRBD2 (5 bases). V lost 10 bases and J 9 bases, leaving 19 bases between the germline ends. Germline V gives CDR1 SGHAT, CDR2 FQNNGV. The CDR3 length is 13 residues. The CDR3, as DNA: TGTGCCACGAGAGCGGCCGCCTTTAGTGAGCAGTTCTTC. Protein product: CATRAAAFSEQFF.

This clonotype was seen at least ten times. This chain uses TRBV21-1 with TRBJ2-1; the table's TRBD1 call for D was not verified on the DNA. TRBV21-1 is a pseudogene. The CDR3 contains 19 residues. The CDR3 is CASSKAVLERGLTYNEQFF. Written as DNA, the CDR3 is TGTGCCAGCAGCAAAGCAGTTTTAGAGAGGGGGCTTACCTACAATGAGCAGTTCTTC.

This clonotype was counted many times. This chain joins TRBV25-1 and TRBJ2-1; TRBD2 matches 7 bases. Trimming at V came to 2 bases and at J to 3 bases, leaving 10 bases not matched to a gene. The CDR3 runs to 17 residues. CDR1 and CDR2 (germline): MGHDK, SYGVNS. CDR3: CASSEIRGSGVYNEQFF. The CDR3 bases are TGTGCCAGCAGTGAAATACGGGGCAGCGGGGTCTACAATGAGCAGTTCTTC.

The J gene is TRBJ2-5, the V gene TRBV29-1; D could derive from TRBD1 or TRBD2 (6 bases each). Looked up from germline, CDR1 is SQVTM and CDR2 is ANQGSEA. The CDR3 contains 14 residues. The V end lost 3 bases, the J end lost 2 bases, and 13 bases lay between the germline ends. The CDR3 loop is CSVETGAQQETQYF. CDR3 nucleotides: TGCAGCGTTGAGACGGGGGCACAGCAAGAGACCCAGTACTTC.

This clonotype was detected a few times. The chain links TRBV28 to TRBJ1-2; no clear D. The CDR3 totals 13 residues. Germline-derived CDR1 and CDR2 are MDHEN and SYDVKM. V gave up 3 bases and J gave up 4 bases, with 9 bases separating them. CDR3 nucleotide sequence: TGTGCCAGCAGTTTGCGGCAGTTCTATGGCTACACCTTC. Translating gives CASSLRQFYGYTF.

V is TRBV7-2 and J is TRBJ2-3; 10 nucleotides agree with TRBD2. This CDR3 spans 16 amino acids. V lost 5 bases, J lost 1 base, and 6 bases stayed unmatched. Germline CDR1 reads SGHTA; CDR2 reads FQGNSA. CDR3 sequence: CASSLNLAGGTDTQYF. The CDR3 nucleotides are TGTGCCAGCAGCCTTAATCTAGCGGGAGGCACAGATACGCAGTATTTT. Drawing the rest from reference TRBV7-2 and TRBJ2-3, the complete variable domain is GAGVSQSPSNKVTEKGKDVELRCDPISGHTALYWYRQSLGQGLEFLIYFQGNSAPDKSGLPSDRFSAERTGGSVSTLTIQRTQQEDSAVYLCASSLNLAGGTDTQYFGPGTRLTVL.

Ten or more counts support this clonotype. The CDR3 DNA reads TGTGCCAGCAGTCTCAATCCGGGCCCAGATACGCAGTATTTT. Translating gives CASSLNPGPDTQYF. This chain links TRBV6-2 or TRBV6-3 with TRBJ2-3; no clear D gene. The germline V gene encodes CDR1 MNHEY and CDR2 SVGEGT. V lost 5 bases and J lost 4, with 13 bases in between. There are 14 residues in the CDR3.

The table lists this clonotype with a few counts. CDR3 loop: CASSLIPSGSETQYF. The CDR3, as DNA: TGTGCCAGCAGCTTAATTCCTAGCGGGAGTGAGACCCAGTACTTC. The chain is built from TRBV7-3 and TRBJ2-5, with TRBD2 identical over 10 bases. The CDR3 spans 15 residues. The V gene end was trimmed by 1 base and the J gene end by 5 bases; junction bases not matched to a gene: 4. Looked up from germline, CDR1 is SGHTA and CDR2 is FQGTGA. Drawing the rest from reference TRBV7-3 and TRBJ2-5, the complete variable domain is GAGVSQTPSNKVTEKGKYVELRCDPISGHTALYWYRQSLGQGPEFLIYFQGTGAADDSGLPNDRFFAVRPEGSVSTLKIQRTERGDSAVYLCASSLIPSGSETQYFGPGTRLLVL.

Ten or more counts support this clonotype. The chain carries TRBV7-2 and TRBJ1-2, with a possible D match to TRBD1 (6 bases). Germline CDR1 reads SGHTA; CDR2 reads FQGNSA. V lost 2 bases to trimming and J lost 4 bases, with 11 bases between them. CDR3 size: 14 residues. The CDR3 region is CASSLQGRSYGYTF. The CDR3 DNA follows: TGTGCCAGCAGCTTACAGGGGAGGTCCTATGGCTACACCTTC.

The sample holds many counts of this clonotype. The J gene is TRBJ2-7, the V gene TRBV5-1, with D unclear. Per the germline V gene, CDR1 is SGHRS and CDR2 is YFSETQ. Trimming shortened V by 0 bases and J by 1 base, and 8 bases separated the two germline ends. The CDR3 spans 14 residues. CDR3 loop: CASSLEGGSYEQYF. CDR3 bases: TGCGCCAGCAGCTTGGAAGGCGGATCCTACGAGCAGTACTTC.

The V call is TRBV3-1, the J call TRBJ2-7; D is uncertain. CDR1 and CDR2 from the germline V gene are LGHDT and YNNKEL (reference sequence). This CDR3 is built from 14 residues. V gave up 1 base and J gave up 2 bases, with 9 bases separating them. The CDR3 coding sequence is TGTGCCAGCAGCCAAGGGGCCACTGCCTACGAGCAGTACTTC. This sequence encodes CASSQGATAYEQYF.

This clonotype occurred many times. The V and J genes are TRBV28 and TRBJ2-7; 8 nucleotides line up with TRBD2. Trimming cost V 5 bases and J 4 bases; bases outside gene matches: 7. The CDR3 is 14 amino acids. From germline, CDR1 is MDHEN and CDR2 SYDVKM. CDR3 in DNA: TGTGCCAGCAGTGATGCGGGAGGCCCATACGAGCAGTACTTC. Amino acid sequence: CASSDAGGPYEQYF.

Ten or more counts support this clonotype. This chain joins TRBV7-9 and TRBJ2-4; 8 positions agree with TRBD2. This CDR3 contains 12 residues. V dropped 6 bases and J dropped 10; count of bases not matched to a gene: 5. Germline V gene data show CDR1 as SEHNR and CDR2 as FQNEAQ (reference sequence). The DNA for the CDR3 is TGTGCCAGCAGTTCTCAGCGGGGGATTCAGTACTTC. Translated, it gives CASSSQRGIQYF.

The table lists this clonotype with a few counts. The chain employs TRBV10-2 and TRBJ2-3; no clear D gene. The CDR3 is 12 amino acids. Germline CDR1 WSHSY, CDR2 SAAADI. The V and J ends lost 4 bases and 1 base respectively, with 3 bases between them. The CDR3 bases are TGCGCCAGCAGTGGGGGCACAGATACGCAGTATTTT. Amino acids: CASSGGTDTQYF.

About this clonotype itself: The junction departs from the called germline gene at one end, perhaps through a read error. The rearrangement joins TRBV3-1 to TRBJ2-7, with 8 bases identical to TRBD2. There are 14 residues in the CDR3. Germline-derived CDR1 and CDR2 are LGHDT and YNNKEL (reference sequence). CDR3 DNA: TGTGTCAGCACCACCGGGACTAGAATTCACGAGCAGTACTTC. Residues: CVSTTGTRIHEQYF.

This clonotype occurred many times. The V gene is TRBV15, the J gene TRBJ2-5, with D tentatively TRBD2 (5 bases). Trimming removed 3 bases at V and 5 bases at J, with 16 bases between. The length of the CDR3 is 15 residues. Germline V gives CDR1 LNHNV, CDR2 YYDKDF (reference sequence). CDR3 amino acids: CATSSSSRAGETQYF. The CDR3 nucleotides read TGTGCCACCAGCAGTTCGTCGAGGGCTGGGGAGACCCAGTACTTC.

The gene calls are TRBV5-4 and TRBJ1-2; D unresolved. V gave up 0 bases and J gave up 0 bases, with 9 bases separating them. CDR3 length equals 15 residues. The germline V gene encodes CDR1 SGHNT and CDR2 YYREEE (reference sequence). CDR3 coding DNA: TGTGCCAGCAGCTTGGAACGGATTTCTAACTATGGCTACACCTTC. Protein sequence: CASSLERISNYGYTF.

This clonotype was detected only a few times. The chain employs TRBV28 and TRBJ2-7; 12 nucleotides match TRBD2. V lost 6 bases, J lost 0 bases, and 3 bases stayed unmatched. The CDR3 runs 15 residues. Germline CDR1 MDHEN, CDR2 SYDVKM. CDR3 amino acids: CASRGTSGYSYEQYF. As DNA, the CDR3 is TGTGCCAGCAGGGGGACTAGCGGGTACTCCTACGAGCAGTACTTC.

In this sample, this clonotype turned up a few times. The CDR3 DNA follows: TGCAGTGCTAGAGTCGGGGGAAAAGAGACCCAGTACTTC. It yields the protein CSARVGGKETQYF. This chain links TRBV20-1 with TRBJ2-5; possibly TRBD2 for D (6 bases). The CDR3 spans 13 residues. The germline V and J ends were trimmed by 1 base and 3 bases, with 9 bases remaining between them. Germline values: CDR1 DFQATT, CDR2 SNEGSKA (reference sequence).

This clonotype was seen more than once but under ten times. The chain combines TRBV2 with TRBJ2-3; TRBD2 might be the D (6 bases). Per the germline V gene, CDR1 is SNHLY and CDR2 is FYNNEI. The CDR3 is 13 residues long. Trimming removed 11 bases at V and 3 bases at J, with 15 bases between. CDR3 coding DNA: TGTGCCGGTGGGAGGTTCGTTACAGATACGCAGTATTTT. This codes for CAGGRFVTDTQYF.